The next 18 T cell receptor beta chains were all read from a single sample in a study of T cell clonality in common variable immunodeficiency. Findings of the study overall: In common variable immunodeficiency, TCR beta chains reportedly carried fewer deletions and N-nucleotide insertions.

Profiling relied on immunoSEQ multiplex PCR, and the TCRdb table lists in-frame clones only, not all of them. The sample contains fewer than 30,000 clones, none of them singletons. Their recognized antigens are unknown. Sequenced: peripheral blood mononuclear cells. These TCRs come from a human donor with common variable immunodeficiency.

Concerning this clone: With the read ending 3 residues before the CDR3 end, the germline J gene is used to fill in that end. The genes are TRBV5-5 and TRBJ1-2, with 9 bases identical to TRBD1. The CDR3 covers 13 residues. With V trimmed by 6 bases and J by 6 bases, 6 bases remained unmatched. Germline V gene lookup returns CDR1 SGHKS and CDR2 YYEKEE (reference sequence). CDR3: CASTGQGRHGYTF. The part of the CDR3 DNA that was read is TGTGCCAGCACCGGACAGGGGCGACATGGC.

With regard to this clone: The read falls 3 residues short of the CDR3 end, and the missing part is taken from the germline J gene. The J gene is TRBJ2-7, the V gene TRBV20-1; the match to TRBD2 covers 12 bases. CDR3 length: 16 amino acids. The germline V gene has CDR1 DFQATT and CDR2 SNEGSKA (reference sequence). V lost 1 base, J lost 1 base, and 5 bases stayed unmatched. The DNA read from the CDR3 is TGCAGTGCTAGAGGAGAGACTAGCGGGGGATCCTACGAG. This translates into CSARGETSGGSYE. The full CDR3 is CSARGETSGGSYEQYF.

Notes on this clone: The read is 3 residues too short to cover the CDR3 end, so that end is filled in from the germline J gene. V is TRBV6-2 or TRBV6-3 and J is TRBJ2-5; D not resolved. V shed 4 bases and J shed 0 bases, with 3 bases lying between them. The CDR3 runs 12 residues. CDR1 is MNHEY and CDR2 is SVGEGT in the germline V gene. CDR3 DNA (partial): TGTGCCAGCAGTTCCTACCAAGAGACC. Translating gives CASSSYQET. The whole CDR3 protein reads CASSSYQETQYF.

Of note for this clone: The missing CDR3 end, 3 residues past where the read stops, is filled in from the germline J gene. The V and J genes are TRBV7-9 and TRBJ2-1; D is unresolved. Germline V gene lookup returns CDR1 SEHNR and CDR2 FQNEAQ (reference sequence). Trimming pared 2 bases from V and 6 bases from J, leaving 8 bases between. The length of the CDR3 is 13 residues. The DNA read from the CDR3 is TGTGCCAGCAGCTTAAGCTCGGGCAATGAG. Translating gives CASSLSSGNE. The full CDR3 reads CASSLSSGNEQFF.

As for this clone: The CDR3 end is not reached by the read, which stops 3 residues before it; the germline J gene fills it in. The chain recombines TRBV19 with TRBJ2-3, with 8 bases aligning to TRBD2. V lost 5 bases, J lost 8 bases, and 12 bases stayed unmatched. Germline assignment: CDR1 LNHDA and CDR2 SQIVND (reference sequence). CDR3 length equals 15 residues. The sequenced part of the CDR3 DNA is TGTGCCAGTAGTGACGGGGGGGGGATTATTGCTACG. Translation: CASSDGGGIIAT. In full, the CDR3 reads CASSDGGGIIATQYF.

This clone was detected ten times or more. The observed sequence ends 3 residues before the CDR3 terminus, with the missing tail filled in from the germline J gene. The rearrangement joins TRBV5-1 to TRBJ1-1; D remains unclear. Between the trimmed V and J ends, which lost 3 bases and 0 bases, there was a span of 6 bases. CDR3 length: 13 residues. Germline CDR1 and CDR2: SGHRS and YFSETQ. CDR3 residues: CASSSSMNTEAFF. The CDR3 DNA, read in part, is TGCGCCAGCAGCTCCTCTATGAACACTGAA.

Notes on this clone: The read ends 3 residues before the CDR3 terminus; that terminus is restored from the germline J gene. This chain uses TRBV20-1 with TRBJ2-3, with 8 bases lining up with TRBD2. The CDR3 has 14 residues. Germline values: CDR1 DFQATT, CDR2 SNEGSKA (reference sequence). The V segment lost 2 bases and the J segment 6 bases; nucleotides outside the gene matches: 7. CDR3 DNA, as far as it was read: TGCAGTGCTAGAACTGGGACTAGGATGGATACG. It specifies CSARTGTRMDT. The CDR3 in full is CSARTGTRMDTQYF.

As regards this clone: The DNA ends 3 residues before the CDR3 does, and the rest of the CDR3 is filled in from the germline J gene. The chain employs TRBV18 and TRBJ1-5, with D hard to call. The CDR3 sequence is 14 residues long. Trimming shortened V by 2 bases and J by 0 bases, and 5 bases separated the two germline ends. Germline V gene data show CDR1 as KGHSH and CDR2 as LQKENI. CDR3 DNA, as far as it was read: TGTGCCAGCTCACCAGCCAGTAGCAATCAGCCC. Encoded protein: CASSPASSNQP. The full CDR3 protein is CASSPASSNQPQHF.

This clone was observed a few times. From the germline J gene comes the end of the CDR3, since the read stops 3 residues before it. The chain has TRBV7-2 and TRBJ2-7, with D perhaps matching TRBD2 (6 bases). V was pared by 0 bases and J by 6 bases, with 21 bases between. CDR3 length: 17 amino acids. Germline CDR1 SGHTA, CDR2 FQGNSA. CDR3 sequence: CASSLAQYGGVLFEQYF. The CDR3 bases that were read are TGTGCCAGCAGCTTAGCGCAGTACGGGGGTGTTCTTTTCGAG.

Notes on this clone: Read data end 3 residues before the CDR3 end; the end is taken from the germline J gene. This chain links TRBV19 with TRBJ1-1; TRBD1 matches at 10 bases. Germline-derived CDR1 and CDR2 are LNHDA and SQIVND (reference sequence). CDR3 length equals 16 residues. J gave up 1 base and V 3 bases, and 5 bases lay outside the gene matches. The sequenced CDR3 bases are TGTGCCAGTAGTATGACAGGGGGCGGAGGGAACACTGAA. As protein: CASSMTGGGGNTE. The whole CDR3 sequence is CASSMTGGGGNTEAFF.

This clone was found many times. The CDR3: CASSYSGSSGGTQYF. The part of the CDR3 DNA that was read is TGTGCCAGCAGTTACTCGGGGAGTAGCGGAGGGACC. The V gene is TRBV6-2 or TRBV6-3, the J gene TRBJ2-5, with D perhaps matching TRBD2 (6 bases). Sequencing ends 3 residues short of the CDR3 end; the germline J gene provides the rest. The V and J ends lost 0 bases and 7 bases respectively, with 15 bases between them. CDR3 length: 15 amino acids. Germline V gene sequence: CDR1 MNHEY, CDR2 SVGEGT.

This clone was counted between two and nine times. The sequenced fragment ends 3 residues before the CDR3 boundary, so the rest is inferred from the germline J gene. V gene TRBV7-6 combines with J gene TRBJ2-1, with 7 nucleotides matching TRBD1. Trimming at V came to 1 base and at J to 4 bases, leaving 4 bases not matched to a gene. CDR1 SGHVS and CDR2 FNYEAQ come from the germline V gene. The CDR3 loop spans 15 amino acids. The DNA read from the CDR3 is TGTGCCAGCAGCTTAGTAGGGGGCTCATACAATGAG. It codes for CASSLVGGSYNE. The entire CDR3 is CASSLVGGSYNEQFF.

This clone has a count of ten or more. The read ends 3 residues shy of where the CDR3 ends; the end is completed using the germline J gene. This sequence joins TRBV30 and TRBJ1-3; TRBD1 is a possible D gene (5 bases). Trimming cost V 4 bases and J 1 base, with 11 bases left between them. Germline values: CDR1 GTSNPN, CDR2 SVGIG (reference sequence). The CDR3 has 14 amino acids. The CDR3 bases that were read are TGTGCCTGGACCCAGGGAACTTCTGGAAACACC. Encoded protein: CAWTQGTSGNT. The full CDR3 protein is CAWTQGTSGNTIYF.

This clone was observed a handful of times. CDR3 region: CASSLAFGGGHGYTF. The part of the CDR3 DNA that was read is TGTGCCAGCAGCTTAGCGTTCGGAGGGGGCCATGGC. The chain employs TRBV7-2 and TRBJ1-2; 7 nucleotides match TRBD1. The read ends 3 residues early relative to the CDR3; the germline J gene fills the gap. With 0 bases clipped from V and 6 bases from J, the junction kept 7 bases outside the gene matches. The germline CDR1 and CDR2 sequences are SGHTA and FQGNSA. This CDR3 region has 15 residues.

With regard to this clone: Read coverage stops 3 residues before the CDR3 terminus; the germline J gene supplies the remainder. The chain couples TRBV7-2 to TRBJ2-3; TRBD1 matches at 8 bases. The CDR3 is made up of 13 amino acids. The V gene end was trimmed by 10 bases and the J gene end by 2 bases; junction bases not matched to a gene: 5. Germline CDR1 is SGHTA and CDR2 is FQGNSA. CDR3 bases read: TGTGCCACCGGGGACAGGATCACAGATACG. Its translation: CATGDRITDT. The CDR3 in its entirety is CATGDRITDTQYF.

A few counts support this clone. The CDR3 end lies 3 residues beyond the end of the read and is filled in from the germline J gene. The chain has TRBV19 and TRBJ1-5, with TRBD1 matching over 9 bases. J lost 6 bases, V lost 7 bases, and 13 bases had no gene match. The CDR3 consists of 16 residues. Germline V CDR1 and CDR2: LNHDA, SQIVND (reference sequence). The sequenced part of the CDR3 DNA is TGTGCCAGTACCCGGGGACAGGGAAGGGGGCTTCAGCCC. It encodes CASTRGQGRGLQP. The CDR3 in its entirety is CASTRGQGRGLQPQHF.

This clone was seen more than once but under ten times. The CDR3 end falls 3 residues outside the read, so it is completed with the germline J gene. The J gene is TRBJ2-1, the V gene TRBV20-1, with D tentatively TRBD1 (5 bases). This CDR3 region has 16 residues. With 0 bases removed from V and 3 bases from J, the gap between germline ends came to 15 bases. Germline CDR1 DFQATT, CDR2 SNEGSKA (reference sequence). The DNA read from the CDR3 is TGCAGTGCTAGAGACCGAATGGGGCAGGTCTACAATGAG. Protein product: CSARDRMGQVYNE. The full CDR3 reads CSARDRMGQVYNEQFF.

In the case of this clone: The read terminates 3 residues before the CDR3 end, so the remaining end is supplied by the germline J gene. The chain is built from TRBV5-5 and TRBJ1-6; tentative D call: TRBD1 (5 bases). V lost 0 bases and J lost 10, with 14 bases in between. This CDR3 spans 15 amino acids. Germline V gene data show CDR1 as SGHKS and CDR2 as YYEKEE (reference sequence). The sequenced part of the CDR3 DNA is TGTGCCAGCAGCTTGGATGCGGGGAGGGACTCACCC. It codes for CASSLDAGRDSP. The whole CDR3 sequence reads CASSLDAGRDSPLHF.